One T cell receptor (beta chain) is described in this entry. The CDR3 length is 14 residues. Trimming cost V 3 bases and J 1 base; bases outside gene matches: 1. CDR1 MGHDK and CDR2 SYGVNS come from the germline V gene. The data were taken from a study of OX40 agonist ivuxolimab in advanced cancers. Method: immunoSEQ multiplex PCR; TCRdb's copy keeps in-frame clones and lacks some. The table has around 72,000 clones, 82% seen once; the top ten hold 0.4% to 0.45%. The chain joins TRBV25-1 to TRBJ2-7; the match to TRBD2 covers 9 bases. Sequences were derived from CD4+ or CD8+ T cells sorted from blood, sampled in a trial of the OX40 agonist ivuxolimab. This receptor was obtained from an adult with an advanced solid tumor such as melanoma, head and neck, liver or kidney cancer. The CDR3 coding sequence is TGTGCCAGCAGTGACGCGGGAGGGTCCTACGAGCAGTACTTC. Translating gives CASSDAGGSYEQYF.